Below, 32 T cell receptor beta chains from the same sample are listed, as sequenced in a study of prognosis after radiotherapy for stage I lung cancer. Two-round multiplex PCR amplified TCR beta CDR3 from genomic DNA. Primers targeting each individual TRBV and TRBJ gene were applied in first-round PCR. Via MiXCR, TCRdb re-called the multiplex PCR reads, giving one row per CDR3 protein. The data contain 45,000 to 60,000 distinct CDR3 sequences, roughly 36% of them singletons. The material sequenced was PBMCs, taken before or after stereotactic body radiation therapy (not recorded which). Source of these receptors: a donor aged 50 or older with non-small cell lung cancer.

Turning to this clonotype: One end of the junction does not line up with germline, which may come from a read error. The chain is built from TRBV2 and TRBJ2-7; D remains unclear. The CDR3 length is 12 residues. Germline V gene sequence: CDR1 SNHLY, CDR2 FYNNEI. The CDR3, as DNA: TGTGCCAGCAGAGATCCTAATTACGAGCAGCACTTC. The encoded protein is CASRDPNYEQHF.

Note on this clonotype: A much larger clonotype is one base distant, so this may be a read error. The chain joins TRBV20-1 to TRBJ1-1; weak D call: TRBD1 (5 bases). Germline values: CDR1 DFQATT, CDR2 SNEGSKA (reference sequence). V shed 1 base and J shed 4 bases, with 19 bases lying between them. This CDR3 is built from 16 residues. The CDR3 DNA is TGCAGTGCTAGAGGGGGCGGGCGGTGGGCGCCCACTGAAGCTTTCTTT. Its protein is CSARGGGRWAPTEAFF.

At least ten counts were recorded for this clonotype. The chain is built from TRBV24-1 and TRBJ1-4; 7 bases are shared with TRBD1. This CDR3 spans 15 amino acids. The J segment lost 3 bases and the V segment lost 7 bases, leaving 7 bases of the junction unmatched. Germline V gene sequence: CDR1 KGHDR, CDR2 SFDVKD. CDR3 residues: CATSPGGAANEKLFF. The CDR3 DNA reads TGTGCCACCAGCCCAGGGGGAGCGGCTAATGAAAAACTGTTTTTT.

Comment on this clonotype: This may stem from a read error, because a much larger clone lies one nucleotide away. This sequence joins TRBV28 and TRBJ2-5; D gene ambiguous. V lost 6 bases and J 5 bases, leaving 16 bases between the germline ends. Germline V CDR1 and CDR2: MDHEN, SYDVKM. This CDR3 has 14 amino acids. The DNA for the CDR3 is TGTGCCAGCAGACCGCCGTCCCGCGTGGAGACCCAGTACTTC. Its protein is CASRPPSRVETQYF.

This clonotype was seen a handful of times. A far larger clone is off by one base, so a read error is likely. The CDR3 spells CACSEEWSGQGAAYGYTF. The CDR3 DNA sequence: TGTGCCTGCAGTGAAGAGTGGAGCGGACAGGGGGCGGCATATGGCTACACCTTC. The chain recombines TRBV6-4 with TRBJ1-2; 11 bases align to TRBD1. CDR3 length: 18 residues. Germline V gene lookup returns CDR1 MRHNA and CDR2 SNTAGT.

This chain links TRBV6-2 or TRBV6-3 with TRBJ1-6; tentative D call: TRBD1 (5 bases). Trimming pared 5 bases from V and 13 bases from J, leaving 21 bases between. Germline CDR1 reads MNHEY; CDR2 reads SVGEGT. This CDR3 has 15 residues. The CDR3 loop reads CASSTLGTNTTPLHF. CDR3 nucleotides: TGTGCCAGCAGTACACTCGGGACGAACACGACGCCCCTCCACTTT.

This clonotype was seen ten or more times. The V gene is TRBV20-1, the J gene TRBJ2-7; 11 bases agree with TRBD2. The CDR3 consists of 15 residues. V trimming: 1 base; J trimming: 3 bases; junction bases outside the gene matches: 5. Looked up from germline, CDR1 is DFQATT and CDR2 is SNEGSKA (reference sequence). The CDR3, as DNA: TGCAGTGCTAGAGTAGAGGGGACTAGCGGCTACGAGCAGTACTTC. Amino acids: CSARVEGTSGYEQYF.

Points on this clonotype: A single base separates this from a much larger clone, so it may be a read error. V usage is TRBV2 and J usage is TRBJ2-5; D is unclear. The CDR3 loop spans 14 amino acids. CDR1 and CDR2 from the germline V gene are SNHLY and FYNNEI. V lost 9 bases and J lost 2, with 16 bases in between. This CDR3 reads CASELDIKQETQYF. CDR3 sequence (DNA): TGTGCCAGTGAATTAGACATCAAGCAAGAGACCCAGTACTTC.

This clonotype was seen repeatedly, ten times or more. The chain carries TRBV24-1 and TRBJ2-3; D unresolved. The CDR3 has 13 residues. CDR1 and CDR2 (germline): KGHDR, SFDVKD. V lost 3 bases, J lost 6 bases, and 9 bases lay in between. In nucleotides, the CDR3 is TGTGCCACCAGTGATCAATACATGGATACGCAGTATTTT. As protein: CATSDQYMDTQYF.

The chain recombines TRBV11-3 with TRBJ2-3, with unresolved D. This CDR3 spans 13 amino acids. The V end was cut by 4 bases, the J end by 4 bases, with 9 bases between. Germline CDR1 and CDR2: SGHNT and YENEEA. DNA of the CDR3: TGTGCCAGCAGCTCCCCCCCTTCAGATACGCAGTATTTT. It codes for CASSSPPSDTQYF.

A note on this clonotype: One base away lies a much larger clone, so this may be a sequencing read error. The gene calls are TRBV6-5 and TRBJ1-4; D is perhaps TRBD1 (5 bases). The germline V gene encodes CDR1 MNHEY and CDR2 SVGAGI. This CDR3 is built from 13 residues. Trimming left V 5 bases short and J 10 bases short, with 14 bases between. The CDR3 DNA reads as TGTGCCAGCAGTGAAGACTGGGGGATAAAACTGTTTTTT. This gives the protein CASSEDWGIKLFF.

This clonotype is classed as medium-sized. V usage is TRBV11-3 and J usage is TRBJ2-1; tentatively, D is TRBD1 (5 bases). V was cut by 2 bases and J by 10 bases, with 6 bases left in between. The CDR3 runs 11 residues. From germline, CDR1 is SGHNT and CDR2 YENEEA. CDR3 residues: CASSLQGEQFF. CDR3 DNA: TGTGCCAGCAGCTTACAGGGAGAGCAGTTCTTC.

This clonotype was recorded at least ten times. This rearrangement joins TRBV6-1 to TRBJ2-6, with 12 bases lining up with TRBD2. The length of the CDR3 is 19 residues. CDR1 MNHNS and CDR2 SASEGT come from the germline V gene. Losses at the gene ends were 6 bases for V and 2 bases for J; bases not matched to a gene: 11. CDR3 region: CASSPTSGSRGAGANVLTF. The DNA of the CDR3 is TGTGCCAGCAGCCCGACTAGCGGGAGTAGGGGTGCTGGGGCCAACGTCCTGACTTTC.

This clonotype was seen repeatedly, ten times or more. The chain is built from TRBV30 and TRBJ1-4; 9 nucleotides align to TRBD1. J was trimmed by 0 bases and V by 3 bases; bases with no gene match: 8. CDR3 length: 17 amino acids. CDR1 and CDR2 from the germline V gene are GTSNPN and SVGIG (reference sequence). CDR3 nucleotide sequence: TGTGCCTGGAGGGCGGGACAGGGAGTCGCAACTAATGAAAAACTGTTTTTT. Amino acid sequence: CAWRAGQGVATNEKLFF.

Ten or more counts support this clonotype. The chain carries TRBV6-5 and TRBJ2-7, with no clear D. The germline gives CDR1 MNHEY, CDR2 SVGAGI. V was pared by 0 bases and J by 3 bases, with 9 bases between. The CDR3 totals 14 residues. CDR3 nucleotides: TGTGCCAGCAGTTACTCGCACAAGGGCTACGAGCAGTACTTC. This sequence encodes CASSYSHKGYEQYF.

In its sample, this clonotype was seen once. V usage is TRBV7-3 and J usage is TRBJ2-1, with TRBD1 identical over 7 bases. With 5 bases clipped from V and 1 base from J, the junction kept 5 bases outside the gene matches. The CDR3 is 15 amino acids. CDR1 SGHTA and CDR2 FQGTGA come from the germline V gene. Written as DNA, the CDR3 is TGTGCCAGCAGCCTCTGGACAGGTTCCTACAATGAGCAGTTCTTC. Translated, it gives CASSLWTGSYNEQFF.

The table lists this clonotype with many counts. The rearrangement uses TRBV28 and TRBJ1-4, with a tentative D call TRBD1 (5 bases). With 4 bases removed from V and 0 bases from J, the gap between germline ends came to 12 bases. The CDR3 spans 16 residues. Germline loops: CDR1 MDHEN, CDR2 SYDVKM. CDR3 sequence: CASSSPGGATNEKLFF. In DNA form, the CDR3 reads TGTGCCAGCAGTTCCCCCGGGGGAGCAACTAATGAAAAACTGTTTTTT.

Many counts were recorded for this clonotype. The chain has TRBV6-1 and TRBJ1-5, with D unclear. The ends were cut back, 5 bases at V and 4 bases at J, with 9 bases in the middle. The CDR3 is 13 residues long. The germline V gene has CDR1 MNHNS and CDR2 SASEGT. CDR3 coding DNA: TGTGCCAGCAGTCTAGGGCAGAATCAGCCCCAGCATTTT. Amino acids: CASSLGQNQPQHF.

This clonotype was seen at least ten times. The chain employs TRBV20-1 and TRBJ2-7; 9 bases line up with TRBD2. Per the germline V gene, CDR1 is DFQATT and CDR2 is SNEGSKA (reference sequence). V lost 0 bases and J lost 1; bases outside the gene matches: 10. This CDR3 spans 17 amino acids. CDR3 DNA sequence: TGCAGTGCTAGAGAGAGAGCGACTAGCGGCCCGTCCTACGAGCAGTACTTC. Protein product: CSARERATSGPSYEQYF.

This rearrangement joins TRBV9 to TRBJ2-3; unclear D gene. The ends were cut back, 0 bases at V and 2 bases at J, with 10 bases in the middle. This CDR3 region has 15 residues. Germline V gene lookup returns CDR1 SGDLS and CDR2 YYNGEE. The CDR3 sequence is CASSVGLWLTDTQYF. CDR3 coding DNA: TGTGCCAGCAGCGTAGGTCTTTGGCTCACAGATACGCAGTATTTT.

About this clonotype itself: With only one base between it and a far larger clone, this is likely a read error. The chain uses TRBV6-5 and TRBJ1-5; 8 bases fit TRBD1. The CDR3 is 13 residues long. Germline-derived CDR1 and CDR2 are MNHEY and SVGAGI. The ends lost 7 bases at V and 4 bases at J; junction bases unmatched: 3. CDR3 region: CASIWDRNQPQHF. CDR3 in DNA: TGTGCCAGCATCTGGGACAGGAATCAGCCCCAGCATTTT.

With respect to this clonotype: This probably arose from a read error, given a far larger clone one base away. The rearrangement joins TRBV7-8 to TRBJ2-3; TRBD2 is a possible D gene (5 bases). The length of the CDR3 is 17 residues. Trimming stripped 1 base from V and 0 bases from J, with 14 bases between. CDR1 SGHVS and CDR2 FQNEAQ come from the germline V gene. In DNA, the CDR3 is TGTGCCAGCAGCTTAGTGGCCCCTAGCTTTAGCACAGATACGCAGTATTTT. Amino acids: CASSLVAPSFSTDTQYF.

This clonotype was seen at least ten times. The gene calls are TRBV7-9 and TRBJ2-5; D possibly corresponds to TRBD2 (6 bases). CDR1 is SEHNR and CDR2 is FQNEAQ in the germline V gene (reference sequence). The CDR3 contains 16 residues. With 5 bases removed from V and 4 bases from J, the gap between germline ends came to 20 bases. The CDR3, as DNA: TGTGCCAGCAGCCCCTCCGGTCGGGGGATTGGAGAGACCCAGTACTTC. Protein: CASSPSGRGIGETQYF.

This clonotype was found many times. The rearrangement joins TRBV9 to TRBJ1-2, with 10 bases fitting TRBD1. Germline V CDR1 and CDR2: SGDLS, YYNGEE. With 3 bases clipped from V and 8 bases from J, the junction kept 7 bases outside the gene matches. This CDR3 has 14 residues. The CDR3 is CASSAGTGERGYTF. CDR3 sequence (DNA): TGTGCCAGCAGCGCTGGGACAGGGGAAAGGGGCTACACCTTC.

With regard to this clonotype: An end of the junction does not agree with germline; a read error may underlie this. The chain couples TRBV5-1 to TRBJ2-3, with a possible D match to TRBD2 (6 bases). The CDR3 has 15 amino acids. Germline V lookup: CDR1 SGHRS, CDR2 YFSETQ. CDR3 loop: CAISPNPTGADTQYF. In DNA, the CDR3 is TGCGCCATCAGCCCGAACCCCACGGGAGCAGATACTCAGTATTTT.

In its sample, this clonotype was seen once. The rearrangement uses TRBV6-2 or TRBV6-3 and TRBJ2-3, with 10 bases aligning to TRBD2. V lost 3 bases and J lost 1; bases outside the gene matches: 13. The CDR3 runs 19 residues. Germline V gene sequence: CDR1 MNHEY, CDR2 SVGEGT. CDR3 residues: CASSYCVGLAQSGTDTQYF. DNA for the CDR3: TGTGCCAGCAGTTATTGTGTGGGACTAGCGCAATCGGGCACAGATACGCAGTATTTT.

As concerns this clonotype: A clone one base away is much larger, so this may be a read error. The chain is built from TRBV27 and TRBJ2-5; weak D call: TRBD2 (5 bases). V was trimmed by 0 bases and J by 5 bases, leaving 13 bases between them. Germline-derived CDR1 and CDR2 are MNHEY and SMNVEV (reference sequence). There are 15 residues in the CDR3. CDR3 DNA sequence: TGTGCCAGCAGTTTATCGCGTGGGAGATGGGAGACCCAGTACTTC. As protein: CASSLSRGRWETQYF.

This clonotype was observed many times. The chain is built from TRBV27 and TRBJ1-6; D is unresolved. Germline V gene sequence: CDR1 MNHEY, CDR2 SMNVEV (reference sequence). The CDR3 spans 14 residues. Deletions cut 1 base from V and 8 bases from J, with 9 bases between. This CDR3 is CASSLWNGDSPLHF. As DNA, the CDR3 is TGTGCCAGCAGTTTATGGAACGGGGATTCACCCCTCCACTTT.

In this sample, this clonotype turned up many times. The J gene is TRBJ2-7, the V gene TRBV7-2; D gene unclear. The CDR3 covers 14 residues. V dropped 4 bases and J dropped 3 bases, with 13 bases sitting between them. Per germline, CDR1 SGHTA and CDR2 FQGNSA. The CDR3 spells CASSSGPPLYEQYF. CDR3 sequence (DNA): TGTGCCAGCAGCTCCGGCCCACCTCTCTACGAGCAGTACTTC.

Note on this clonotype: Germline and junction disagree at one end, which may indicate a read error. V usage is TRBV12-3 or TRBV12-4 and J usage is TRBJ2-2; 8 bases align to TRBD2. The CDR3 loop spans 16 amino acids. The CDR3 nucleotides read TGTGCCATCAGTTTGACTAGCGTGACAGGTACCGGGGAGCTGTTTTTT. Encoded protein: CAISLTSVTGTGELFF.

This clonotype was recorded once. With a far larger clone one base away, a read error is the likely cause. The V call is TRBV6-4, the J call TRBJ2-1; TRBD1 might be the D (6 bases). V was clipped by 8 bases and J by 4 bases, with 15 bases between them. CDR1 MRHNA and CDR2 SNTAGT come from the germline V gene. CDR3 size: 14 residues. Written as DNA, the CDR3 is TGTGCCAGCTTTGGTACAGGGTGTTACAATGAGCAGTTCTTC. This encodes CASFGTGCYNEQFF.

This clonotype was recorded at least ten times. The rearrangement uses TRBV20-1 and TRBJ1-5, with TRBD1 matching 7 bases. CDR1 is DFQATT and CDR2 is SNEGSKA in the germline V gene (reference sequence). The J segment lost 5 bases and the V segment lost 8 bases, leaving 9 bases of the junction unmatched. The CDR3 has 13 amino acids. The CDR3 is CSSQGVRDQPQHF. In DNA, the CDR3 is TGCAGTTCGCAGGGGGTTCGGGATCAGCCCCAGCATTTT.